This T cell receptor beta chain was obtained from a study of T cell changes during pregnancy in multiple sclerosis. Germline CDR1 reads MNHEY; CDR2 reads SVGAGI. With 5 bases removed from V and 5 bases from J, the gap between germline ends came to 11 bases. The CDR3 runs 13 residues. Generated by immunoSEQ multiplex PCR, the TCRdb table keeps only in-frame clones and is missing some. The sample records fewer than 85,000 clones, 90% to 95% being singletons. The origin of this receptor is a female donor with multiple sclerosis, enrolled in a pregnancy study. The chain employs TRBV6-5 and TRBJ2-3, with D tentatively TRBD2 (6 bases). The sequencing used peripheral blood, collected in the second trimester of pregnancy. CDR3 bases: TGTGCCAGCAGTCAATCCGGGAGAGATACGCAGTATTTT. Translated, it gives CASSQSGRDTQYF.